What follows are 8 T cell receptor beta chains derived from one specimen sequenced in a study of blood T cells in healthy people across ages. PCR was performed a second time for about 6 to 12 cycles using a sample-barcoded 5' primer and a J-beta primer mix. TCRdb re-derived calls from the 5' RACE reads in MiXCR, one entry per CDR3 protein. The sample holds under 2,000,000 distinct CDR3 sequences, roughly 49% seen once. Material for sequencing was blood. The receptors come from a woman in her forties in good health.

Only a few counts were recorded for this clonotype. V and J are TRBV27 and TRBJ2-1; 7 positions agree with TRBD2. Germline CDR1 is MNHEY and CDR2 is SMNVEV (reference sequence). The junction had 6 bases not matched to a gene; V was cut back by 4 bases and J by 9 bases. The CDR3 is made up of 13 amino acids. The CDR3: CASSSTGRGEQFF. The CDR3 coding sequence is TGTGCCAGCAGTTCTACTGGGAGGGGTGAGCAGTTCTTC.

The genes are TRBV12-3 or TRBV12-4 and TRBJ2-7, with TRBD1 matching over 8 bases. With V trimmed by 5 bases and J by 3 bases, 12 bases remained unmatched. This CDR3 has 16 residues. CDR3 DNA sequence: TGTGCCAGCAGTGGACAGGGCCTGGGTGGTTTCTACGAGCAGTACTTC. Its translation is CASSGQGLGGFYEQYF.

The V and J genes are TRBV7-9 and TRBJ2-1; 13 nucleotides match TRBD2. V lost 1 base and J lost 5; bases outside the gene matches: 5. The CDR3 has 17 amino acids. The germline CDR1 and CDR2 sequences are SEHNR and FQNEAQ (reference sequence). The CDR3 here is CASSLGPGLAGDNEQFF. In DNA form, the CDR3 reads TGTGCCAGCAGCTTAGGGCCCGGACTAGCGGGGGACAATGAGCAGTTCTTC.

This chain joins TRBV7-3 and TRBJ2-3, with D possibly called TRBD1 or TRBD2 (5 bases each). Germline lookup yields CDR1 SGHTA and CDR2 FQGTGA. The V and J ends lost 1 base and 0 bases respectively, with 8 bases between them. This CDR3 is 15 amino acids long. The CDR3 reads CASSLRDPSTDTQYF. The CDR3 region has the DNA TGTGCCAGCAGCTTAAGGGACCCCAGCACAGATACGCAGTATTTT.

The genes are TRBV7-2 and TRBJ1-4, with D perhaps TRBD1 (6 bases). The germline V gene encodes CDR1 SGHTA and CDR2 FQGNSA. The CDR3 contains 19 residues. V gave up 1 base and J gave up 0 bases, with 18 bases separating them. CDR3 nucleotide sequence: TGTGCCAGCAGCTTAGACCCCCGGGACACCTTTTCAACTAATGAAAAACTGTTTTTT. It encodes CASSLDPRDTFSTNEKLFF.

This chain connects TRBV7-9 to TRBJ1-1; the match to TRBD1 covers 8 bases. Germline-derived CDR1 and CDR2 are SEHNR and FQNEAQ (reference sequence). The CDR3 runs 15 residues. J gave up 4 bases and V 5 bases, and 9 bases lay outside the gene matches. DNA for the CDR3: TGTGCCAGCAGCGTAACCGGGACAGGCTTCACTGAAGCTTTCTTT. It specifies CASSVTGTGFTEAFF.

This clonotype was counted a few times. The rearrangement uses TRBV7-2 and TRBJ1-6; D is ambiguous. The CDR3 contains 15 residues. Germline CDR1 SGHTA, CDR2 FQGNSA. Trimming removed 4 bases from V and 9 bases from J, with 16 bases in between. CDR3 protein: CASSSSRLDGSPLHF. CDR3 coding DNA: TGTGCCAGCAGCTCCTCTCGTCTGGACGGTTCACCCCTCCACTTT.

The CDR3 sequence: CASSPTRGGFPYNEQYF. The CDR3 nucleotides read TGTGCCAGCAGCCCCACCCGGGGGGGATTCCCTTACAATGAGCAGTACTTC. The V call is TRBV7-2, the J call TRBJ2-1, with 8 bases fitting TRBD2. The J call is in doubt because the DNA end fits TRBJ2-7 better. Germline CDR1 and CDR2: SGHTA and FQGNSA. The CDR3 spans 17 residues.